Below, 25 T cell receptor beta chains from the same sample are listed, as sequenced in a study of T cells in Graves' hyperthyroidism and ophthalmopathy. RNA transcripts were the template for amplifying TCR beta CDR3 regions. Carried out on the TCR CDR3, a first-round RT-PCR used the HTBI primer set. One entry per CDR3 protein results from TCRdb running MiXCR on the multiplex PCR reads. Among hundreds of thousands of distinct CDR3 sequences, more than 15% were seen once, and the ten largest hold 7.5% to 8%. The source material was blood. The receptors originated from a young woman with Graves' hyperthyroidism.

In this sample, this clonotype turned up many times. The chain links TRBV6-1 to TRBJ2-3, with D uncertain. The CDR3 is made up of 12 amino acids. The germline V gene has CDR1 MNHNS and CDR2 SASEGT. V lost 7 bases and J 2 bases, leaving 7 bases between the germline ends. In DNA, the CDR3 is TGTGCCAGCACCTGGGACACAGATACGCAGTATTTT. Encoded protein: CASTWDTDTQYF.

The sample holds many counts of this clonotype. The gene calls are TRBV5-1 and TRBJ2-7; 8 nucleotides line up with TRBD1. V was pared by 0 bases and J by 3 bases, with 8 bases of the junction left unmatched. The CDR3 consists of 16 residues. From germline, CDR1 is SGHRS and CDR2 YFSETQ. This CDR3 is CASSLEGQGAVYEQYF. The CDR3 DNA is TGCGCCAGCAGCTTGGAAGGCCAGGGGGCAGTCTACGAGCAGTACTTC.

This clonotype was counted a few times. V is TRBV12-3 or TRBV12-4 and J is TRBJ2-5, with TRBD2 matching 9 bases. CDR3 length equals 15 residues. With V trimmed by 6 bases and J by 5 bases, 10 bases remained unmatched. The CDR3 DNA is TGTGCCAGCAGCACTGTTGGGACTAGCAGGGAGACCCAGTACTTC. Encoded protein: CASSTVGTSRETQYF.

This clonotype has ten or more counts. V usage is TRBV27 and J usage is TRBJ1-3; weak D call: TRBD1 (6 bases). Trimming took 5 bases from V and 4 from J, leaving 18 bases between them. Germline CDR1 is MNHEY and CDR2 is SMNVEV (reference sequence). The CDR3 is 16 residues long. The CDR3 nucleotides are TGTGCCAGCAGTCCAAAACCAGGGGACGGAGGAAACACCATATATTTT. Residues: CASSPKPGDGGNTIYF.

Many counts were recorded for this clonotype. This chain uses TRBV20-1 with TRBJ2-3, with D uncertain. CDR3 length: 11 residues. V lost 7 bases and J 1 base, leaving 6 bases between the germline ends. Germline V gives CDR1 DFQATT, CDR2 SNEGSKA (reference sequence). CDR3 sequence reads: CSGSCTDTQYF. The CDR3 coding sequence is TGCAGTGGCTCCTGCACAGATACGCAGTATTTT.

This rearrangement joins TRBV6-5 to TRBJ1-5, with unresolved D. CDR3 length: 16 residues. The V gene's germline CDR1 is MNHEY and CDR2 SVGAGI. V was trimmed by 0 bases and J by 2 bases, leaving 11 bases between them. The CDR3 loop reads CASSYSIQLGNQPQHF. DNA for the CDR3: TGTGCCAGCAGTTACTCTATCCAGTTGGGCAATCAGCCCCAGCATTTT.

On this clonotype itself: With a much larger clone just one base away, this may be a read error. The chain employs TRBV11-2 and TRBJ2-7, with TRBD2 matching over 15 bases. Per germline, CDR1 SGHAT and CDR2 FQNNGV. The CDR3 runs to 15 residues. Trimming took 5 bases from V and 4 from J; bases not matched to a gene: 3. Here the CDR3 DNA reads TGTGCCAGCAGCCAAGGGACTAGCGGGGGGTACGAGCAGTACTTC. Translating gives CASSQGTSGGYEQYF.

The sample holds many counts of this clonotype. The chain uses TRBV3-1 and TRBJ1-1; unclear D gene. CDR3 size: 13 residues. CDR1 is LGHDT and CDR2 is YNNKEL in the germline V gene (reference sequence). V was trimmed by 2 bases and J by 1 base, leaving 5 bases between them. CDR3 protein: CASSQLGNTEAFF. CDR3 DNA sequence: TGTGCCAGCAGCCAACTTGGGAACACTGAAGCTTTCTTT.

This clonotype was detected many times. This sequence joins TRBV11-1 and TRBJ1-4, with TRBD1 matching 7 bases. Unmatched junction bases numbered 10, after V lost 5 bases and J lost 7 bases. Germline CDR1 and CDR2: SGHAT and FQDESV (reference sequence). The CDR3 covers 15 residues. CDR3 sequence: CASSHRDRSREKLFF. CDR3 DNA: TGTGCCAGCAGCCATCGGGACAGATCGCGTGAAAAACTGTTTTTT.

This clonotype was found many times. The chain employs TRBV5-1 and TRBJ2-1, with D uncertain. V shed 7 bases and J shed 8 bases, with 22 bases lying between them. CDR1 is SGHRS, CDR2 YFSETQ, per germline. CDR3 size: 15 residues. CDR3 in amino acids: CASSRTVGYGDEQFF. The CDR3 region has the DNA TGCGCCAGCTCGAGGACGGTGGGATACGGCGATGAGCAGTTCTTC.

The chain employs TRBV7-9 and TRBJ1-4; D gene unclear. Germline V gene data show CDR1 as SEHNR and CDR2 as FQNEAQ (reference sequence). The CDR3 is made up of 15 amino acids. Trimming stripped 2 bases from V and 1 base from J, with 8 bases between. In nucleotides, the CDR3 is TGTGCCAGCAGCTTAAGCTGGGGAACTAATGAAAAACTGTTTTTT. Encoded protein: CASSLSWGTNEKLFF.

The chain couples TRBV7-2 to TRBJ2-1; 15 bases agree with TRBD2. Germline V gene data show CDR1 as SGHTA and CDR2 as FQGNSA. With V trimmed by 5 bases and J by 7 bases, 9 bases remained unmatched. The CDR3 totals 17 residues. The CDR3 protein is CASSPGLAGGPPNEQFF. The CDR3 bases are TGTGCCAGCAGCCCTGGACTAGCGGGAGGGCCGCCTAATGAGCAGTTCTTC.

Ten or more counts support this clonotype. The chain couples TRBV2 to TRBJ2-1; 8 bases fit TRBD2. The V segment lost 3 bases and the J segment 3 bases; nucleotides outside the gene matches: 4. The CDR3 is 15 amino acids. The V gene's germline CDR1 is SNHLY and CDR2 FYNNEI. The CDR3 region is CASSESGSYYNEQFF. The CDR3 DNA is TGTGCCAGCAGTGAGAGCGGGAGCTACTACAATGAGCAGTTCTTC.

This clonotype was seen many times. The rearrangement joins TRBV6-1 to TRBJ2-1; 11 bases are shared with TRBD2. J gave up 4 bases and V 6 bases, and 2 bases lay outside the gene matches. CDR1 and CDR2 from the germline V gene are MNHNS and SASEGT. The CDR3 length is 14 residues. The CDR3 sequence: CASRRTSGYNEQFF. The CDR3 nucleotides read TGTGCCAGCAGAAGGACTAGCGGGTACAATGAGCAGTTCTTC.

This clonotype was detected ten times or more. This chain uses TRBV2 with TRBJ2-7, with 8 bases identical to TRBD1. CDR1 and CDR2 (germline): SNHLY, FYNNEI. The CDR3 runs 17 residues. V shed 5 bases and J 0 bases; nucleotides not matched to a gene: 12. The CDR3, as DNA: TGTGCCAGCAGTAAAGGACAGGGTAGAGGGGGCTCCTACGAGCAGTACTTC. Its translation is CASSKGQGRGGSYEQYF.

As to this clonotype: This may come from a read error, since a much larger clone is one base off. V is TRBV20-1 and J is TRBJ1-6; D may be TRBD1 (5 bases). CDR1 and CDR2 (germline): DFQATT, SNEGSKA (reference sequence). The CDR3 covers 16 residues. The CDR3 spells CSARFGGSSYNSPPHF. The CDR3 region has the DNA TGCAGTGCTAGATTTGGGGGAAGCTCCTATAATTCACCCCCCCACTTT.

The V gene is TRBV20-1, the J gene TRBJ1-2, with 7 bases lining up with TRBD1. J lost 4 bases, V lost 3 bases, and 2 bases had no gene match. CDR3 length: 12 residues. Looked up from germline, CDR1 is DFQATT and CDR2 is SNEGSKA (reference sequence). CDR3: CSARTGFYGYTF. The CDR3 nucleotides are TGCAGTGCTAGGACAGGGTTCTATGGCTACACCTTC.

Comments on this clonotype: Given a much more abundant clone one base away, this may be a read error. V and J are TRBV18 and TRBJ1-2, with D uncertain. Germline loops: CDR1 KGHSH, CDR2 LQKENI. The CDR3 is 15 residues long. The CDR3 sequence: CASSPLQDNNYGHTF. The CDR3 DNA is TGTGCCAGCTCACCCCTTCAAGACAACAACTATGGCCACACCTTC. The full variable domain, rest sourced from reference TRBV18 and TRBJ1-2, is NAGVMQNPRHLVRRRGQEARLRCSPMKGHSHVYWYRQLPEEGLKFMVYLQKENIIDESGMPKERFSAEFPKEGPSILRIQQVVRGDSAAYFCASSPLQDNNYGHTFGSGTRLTVV.

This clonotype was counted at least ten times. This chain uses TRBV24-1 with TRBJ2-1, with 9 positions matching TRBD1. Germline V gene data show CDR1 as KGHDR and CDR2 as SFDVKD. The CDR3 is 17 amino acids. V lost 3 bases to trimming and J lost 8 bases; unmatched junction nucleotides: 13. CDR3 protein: CATSDPPGQGGRDEQFF. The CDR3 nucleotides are TGTGCCACCAGTGATCCCCCGGGACAGGGAGGGAGGGATGAGCAGTTCTTC.

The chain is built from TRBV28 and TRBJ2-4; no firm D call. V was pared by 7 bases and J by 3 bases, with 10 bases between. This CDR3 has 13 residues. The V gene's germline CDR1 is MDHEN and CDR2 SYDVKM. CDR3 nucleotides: TGTGCCAGCATTGGGGTAATCAAAAACATTCAGTACTTC. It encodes CASIGVIKNIQYF.

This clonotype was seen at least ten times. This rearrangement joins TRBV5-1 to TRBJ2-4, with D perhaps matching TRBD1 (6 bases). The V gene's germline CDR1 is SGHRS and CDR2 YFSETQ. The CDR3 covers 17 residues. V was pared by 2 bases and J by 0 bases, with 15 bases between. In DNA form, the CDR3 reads TGCGCCAGCAGCTTACGAGGACAGCCTCTAGCCAAAAACATTCAGTACTTC. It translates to CASSLRGQPLAKNIQYF. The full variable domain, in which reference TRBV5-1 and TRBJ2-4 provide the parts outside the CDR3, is KAGVTQTPRYLIKTRGQQVTLSCSPISGHRSVSWYQQTPGQGLQFLFEYFSETQRNKGNFPGRFSGRQFSNSRSEMNVSTLELGDSALYLCASSLRGQPLAKNIQYFGAGTRLSVL.

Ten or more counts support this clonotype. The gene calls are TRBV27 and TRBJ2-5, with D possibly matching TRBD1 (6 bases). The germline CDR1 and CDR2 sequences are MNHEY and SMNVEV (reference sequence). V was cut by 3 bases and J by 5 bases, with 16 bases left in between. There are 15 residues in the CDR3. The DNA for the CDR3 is TGTGCCAGCAGTTTCAGGGGCTTTGGCACGGAGACCCAGTACTTC. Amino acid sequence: CASSFRGFGTETQYF.

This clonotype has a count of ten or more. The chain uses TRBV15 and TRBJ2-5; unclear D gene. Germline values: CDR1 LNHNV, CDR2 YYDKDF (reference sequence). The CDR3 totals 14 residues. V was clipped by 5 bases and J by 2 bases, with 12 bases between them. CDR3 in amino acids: CATSSQGAQETQYF. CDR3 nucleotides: TGTGCCACCAGCTCACAAGGAGCTCAAGAGACCCAGTACTTC.

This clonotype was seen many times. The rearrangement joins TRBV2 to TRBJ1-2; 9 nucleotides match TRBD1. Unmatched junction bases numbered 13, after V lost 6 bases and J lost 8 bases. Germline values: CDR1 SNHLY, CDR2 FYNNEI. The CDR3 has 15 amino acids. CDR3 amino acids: CASSVPGQGLSGYTF. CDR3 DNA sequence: TGTGCCAGCAGCGTCCCGGGACAGGGATTGTCAGGCTACACCTTC.

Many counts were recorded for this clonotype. The CDR3 DNA reads as TGCAGTGCTAGACGGACTAGCGGGGCCCACGAGCAGTACTTC. It specifies CSARRTSGAHEQYF. The chain joins TRBV20-1 to TRBJ2-7; 12 nucleotides agree with TRBD2. Germline-derived CDR1 and CDR2 are DFQATT and SNEGSKA (reference sequence). Unmatched junction bases numbered 4, after V lost 2 bases and J lost 5 bases. This CDR3 is 14 amino acids long.